What follows are 27 T cell receptor beta chains derived from one specimen sequenced in a study of beta chain features in type 1 diabetes. Investigators reverse transcribed all isolated RNA, so they sequenced expressed TCRB transcripts. The method was immunoSEQ multiplex PCR; TCRdb's version includes in-frame clones alone and lacks a portion of them. The profile shows 600,000 to 700,000 clones, around 12% of them singletons. Study outcomes and limitations: Patients with Type 1 diabetes showed moderately but significantly shorter TCRB CDR3s in all four CD4+ subsets.

Their antigens remain unidentified. The specimen was naive CD4+ T cells from blood. The receptor source for this set is a man aged 30 to 39 with type 1 diabetes.

This chain uses TRBV10-3 with TRBJ1-6; D is unresolved. Germline CDR1 reads ENHRY; CDR2 reads SYGVKD. With 4 bases removed from V and 6 bases from J, the gap between germline ends came to 10 bases. This CDR3 is 14 amino acids long. The CDR3 loop is CAISAEQTNSPLHF. CDR3 bases: TGTGCCATCAGTGCGGAACAGACTAATTCACCCCTCCACTTT.

V usage is TRBV27 and J usage is TRBJ2-7, with no clear D. V lost 6 bases to trimming and J lost 2 bases, with 14 bases between them. Germline CDR1 and CDR2: MNHEY and SMNVEV (reference sequence). There are 14 residues in the CDR3. CDR3 in DNA: TGTGCCAGCAGCACCTCGCACCCCGCCTACGAGCAGTACTTC. Protein: CASSTSHPAYEQYF.

DNA of the CDR3: TGTGCCAGCAGTGTCCCTGGGACAGACCTCTCCGGCTACACCTTC. This encodes CASSVPGTDLSGYTF. The genes are TRBV25-1 and TRBJ1-2; 7 bases are a match to TRBD1. This CDR3 spans 15 amino acids. After removal of 4 bases from V and 8 bases from J, the junction contained 13 bases not matched to a gene. Germline V gene data show CDR1 as MGHDK and CDR2 as SYGVNS.

The CDR3: CASSPLGASLYEQYF. The CDR3 DNA sequence: TGTGCCAGCAGCCCACTCGGGGCGTCTCTCTACGAGCAGTACTTC. The chain employs TRBV7-9 and TRBJ2-7, with D possibly being TRBD1 or TRBD2 (5 bases each). The CDR3 extends over 15 amino acids. Per germline, CDR1 SEHNR and CDR2 FQNEAQ (reference sequence). Trimming removed 5 bases from V and 3 bases from J, with 17 bases in between.

This chain connects TRBV27 to TRBJ2-5, with D uncertain. The CDR3 runs 14 residues. Germline CDR1 reads MNHEY; CDR2 reads SMNVEV (reference sequence). The V end lost 2 bases, the J end lost 3 bases, and 10 bases lay between the germline ends. The DNA of the CDR3 is TGTGCCAGCAGTTTAAAGGGATCGGAAGAGACCCAGTACTTC. Its translation: CASSLKGSEETQYF.

This clone appeared a few times. The V gene is TRBV7-2, the J gene TRBJ2-7; D could derive from TRBD1 or TRBD2 (5 bases each). Germline values: CDR1 SGHTA, CDR2 FQGNSA. The ends were cut back, 5 bases at V and 2 bases at J, with 16 bases in the middle. The CDR3 covers 15 residues. CDR3 in DNA: TGTGCCAGCAGCAACCGACCCGGGACCCCCTACGAGCAGTACTTC. Translation: CASSNRPGTPYEQYF.

The sample holds a few counts of this clone. The J gene is TRBJ2-3, the V gene TRBV4-3, with TRBD2 identical over 8 bases. The V segment lost 4 bases and the J segment 1 base; nucleotides outside the gene matches: 4. The CDR3 covers 15 residues. Germline V gives CDR1 LGHNA, CDR2 YSLEER. This CDR3 is CASSRISGGTDTQYF. The CDR3 DNA reads TGCGCCAGCAGCCGGATTAGCGGGGGCACAGATACGCAGTATTTT.

Concerning this clone itself: Additional DNA sequences in this sample encode the identical CDR3. This chain links TRBV7-9 with TRBJ1-5; no reliable D call. CDR3 length: 13 residues. With 1 base removed from V and 3 bases from J, the gap between germline ends came to 4 bases. Germline V gives CDR1 SEHNR, CDR2 FQNEAQ (reference sequence). Here the CDR3 reads CASSLGPNQPQHF. CDR3 in DNA: TGTGCCAGCAGCTTAGGCCCCAATCAGCCCCAGCATTTT.

In its sample, this clone was seen a few times. This chain connects TRBV28 to TRBJ2-4; weak D call: TRBD2 (5 bases). The V end lost 5 bases, the J end lost 3 bases, and 17 bases lay between the germline ends. Germline lookup yields CDR1 MDHEN and CDR2 SYDVKM. This CDR3 comprises 16 residues. The CDR3 DNA is TGTGCCAGCAGTGTACCAACCACGGGGTACAAAAACATTCAGTACTTC. Protein: CASSVPTTGYKNIQYF.

The chain joins TRBV28 to TRBJ2-1; D perhaps matches TRBD2 (7 bases). The germline gives CDR1 MDHEN, CDR2 SYDVKM. Trimming shortened V by 8 bases and J by 5 bases, and 16 bases separated the two germline ends. The CDR3 consists of 14 residues. CDR3 coding DNA: TGTGCCAGCTCCATCGGAGGGGGGGACAATGAGCAGTTCTTC. This sequence encodes CASSIGGGDNEQFF.

This clone has more than one count but fewer than ten. The V call is TRBV19, the J call TRBJ1-1; 10 bases line up with TRBD1. The CDR3 sequence is 14 residues long. Losses at the gene ends were 4 bases for V and 8 bases for J; bases not matched to a gene: 7. The germline gives CDR1 LNHDA, CDR2 SQIVND (reference sequence). CDR3 region: CASSSLGQGSEAFF. The CDR3 DNA reads TGTGCCAGTAGTAGCCTGGGACAGGGGTCGGAAGCTTTCTTT.

This clone showed up just a few times. J is TRBJ2-7 and V is TRBV28, with 9 bases that match TRBD1. V gave up 2 bases and J gave up 0 bases; unmatched junction bases: 11. The CDR3 extends over 18 amino acids. Per the germline V gene, CDR1 is MDHEN and CDR2 is SYDVKM. DNA for the CDR3: TGTGCCAGCAGTTTACCCCTCCACAGGGGGCAAACCTCCTACGAGCAGTACTTC. It specifies CASSLPLHRGQTSYEQYF.

This clone was detected only a few times. The rearrangement uses TRBV5-1 and TRBJ2-7; a weak D match, TRBD1 (6 bases). CDR1 is SGHRS and CDR2 is YFSETQ in the germline V gene. CDR3 length equals 15 residues. The V end was cut by 1 base, the J end by 3 bases, with 14 bases between. CDR3: CASSLSPDSLYEQYF. In DNA form, the CDR3 reads TGCGCCAGCAGCTTGAGTCCGGACAGCCTCTACGAGCAGTACTTC. Filled out from reference TRBV5-1 and TRBJ2-7, the complete variable domain reads KAGVTQTPRYLIKTRGQQVTLSCSPISGHRSVSWYQQTPGQGLQFLFEYFSETQRNKGNFPGRFSGRQFSNSRSEMNVSTLELGDSALYLCASSLSPDSLYEQYFGPGTRLTVT.

Comments on this clone: Other DNA sequences in this specimen translate into the identical CDR3. The V call is TRBV18, the J call TRBJ1-5; D perhaps matches TRBD1 (5 bases). Germline CDR1 reads KGHSH; CDR2 reads LQKENI. V lost 3 bases and J 4 bases, leaving 7 bases between the germline ends. CDR3 length equals 13 residues. The chain's CDR3 is CASSPGGNQPQHF. The CDR3 nucleotides are TGTGCCAGCTCACCGGGGGGGAATCAGCCCCAGCATTTT. Looking up the rest from reference TRBV18 and TRBJ1-5 gives the full variable domain: NAGVMQNPRHLVRRRGQEARLRCSPMKGHSHVYWYRQLPEEGLKFMVYLQKENIIDESGMPKERFSAEFPKEGPSILRIQQVVRGDSAAYFCASSPGGNQPQHFGDGTRLSIL.

This clone was seen a handful of times. This sequence joins TRBV19 and TRBJ1-4; the D is unclear. Germline-derived CDR1 and CDR2 are LNHDA and SQIVND (reference sequence). The CDR3 extends over 14 amino acids. V was cut by 2 bases and J by 7 bases, with 11 bases left in between. This CDR3 reads CASSISKRGEKLFF. The CDR3 nucleotides are TGTGCCAGTAGTATATCCAAGAGAGGTGAAAAACTGTTTTTT.

This clone was detected a few times. The chain is built from TRBV7-2 and TRBJ2-1; 9 nucleotides align to TRBD1. The V gene end was trimmed by 6 bases and the J gene end by 6 bases; junction bases not matched to a gene: 12. CDR3 length: 16 amino acids. In germline, CDR1 is SGHTA, CDR2 FQGNSA. The CDR3 loop is CASRGQGTGAVNEQFF. CDR3 in DNA: TGTGCCAGCAGGGGACAGGGCACGGGGGCTGTCAATGAGCAGTTCTTC.

The CDR3 loop is CASGKEKLFF. CDR3 sequence (DNA): TGTGCCAGCGGGAAGGAAAAACTGTTTTTT. The chain joins TRBV7-2 to TRBJ1-4; D call uncertain. The V end lost 8 bases, the J end lost 8 bases, and 6 bases lay between the germline ends. The CDR3 is 10 residues long. Germline assignment: CDR1 SGHTA and CDR2 FQGNSA.

In this sample, this clone turned up a few times. The rearrangement uses TRBV29-1 and TRBJ1-3; D gene unclear. Looked up from germline, CDR1 is SQVTM and CDR2 is ANQGSEA. The ends were cut back, 3 bases at V and 4 bases at J, with 10 bases in the middle. This CDR3 comprises 13 residues. The CDR3 loop is CSVDAGIGNTIYF. The CDR3 nucleotides are TGCAGCGTTGACGCGGGGATAGGAAACACCATATATTTT.

The rearrangement joins TRBV5-4 to TRBJ1-1; TRBD1 might be the D (5 bases). Trimming removed 0 bases from V and 0 bases from J, with 6 bases in between. Germline V CDR1 and CDR2: SGHNT, YYREEE (reference sequence). The CDR3 has 14 amino acids. This CDR3 is CASSLAQVNTEAFF. In nucleotides, the CDR3 is TGTGCCAGCAGCTTGGCACAGGTGAACACTGAAGCTTTCTTT.

Only a few counts were recorded for this clone. The chain combines TRBV28 with TRBJ1-2; D might be TRBD1 (5 bases). The CDR3 has 14 amino acids. V lost 4 bases to trimming and J lost 2 bases, with 11 bases between them. Germline CDR1 MDHEN, CDR2 SYDVKM. The CDR3 is CASSSGSINYGYTF. The CDR3 DNA follows: TGTGCCAGCAGTTCAGGGTCTATCAACTATGGCTACACCTTC.

This chain uses TRBV30 with TRBJ1-4; D is undetermined. There are 13 residues in the CDR3. Trimming shortened V by 0 bases and J by 8 bases, and 10 bases separated the two germline ends. CDR1 GTSNPN and CDR2 SVGIG come from the germline V gene (reference sequence). The CDR3 DNA reads as TGTGCCTGGAGTGTAGACCCCACCGAAAAACTGTTTTTT. It specifies CAWSVDPTEKLFF.

The count of this clone is one. The chain couples TRBV14 to TRBJ2-1; the D call may be TRBD1 or TRBD2 (5 bases each). The CDR3 length is 14 residues. Germline V gene data show CDR1 as SGHDN and CDR2 as FVKESK. Trimming left V 0 bases short and J 6 bases short, with 9 bases between. This CDR3 is CASSQEEGPNEQFF. Written as DNA, the CDR3 is TGTGCCAGCAGCCAAGAAGAGGGGCCCAATGAGCAGTTCTTC. Filled out from reference TRBV14 and TRBJ2-1, the complete variable domain reads EAGVTQFPSHSVIEKGQTVTLRCDPISGHDNLYWYRRVMGKEIKFLLHFVKESKQDESGMPNNRFLAERTGGTYSTLKVQPAELEDSGVYFCASSQEEGPNEQFFGPGTRLTVL.

The CDR3 coding sequence is TGTGCCAGCAGCCCGGACAGAAGCTCCTACGAGCAGTACTTC. Protein sequence: CASSPDRSSYEQYF. The chain carries TRBV6-4 and TRBJ2-7; perhaps TRBD1 as D (6 bases). The germline V and J ends were trimmed by 6 bases and 0 bases, with 12 bases remaining between them. Germline values: CDR1 MRHNA, CDR2 SNTAGT. This CDR3 has 14 amino acids.

This clone was observed a handful of times. The J gene is TRBJ2-4, the V gene TRBV6-5; 8 bases line up with TRBD1. Trimming removed 0 bases from V and 5 bases from J; junction bases left unmatched: 6. Germline V lookup: CDR1 MNHEY, CDR2 SVGAGI. The CDR3 length is 16 residues. The CDR3 DNA is TGTGCCAGCAGTTACTCAGCTGGACAGGGAGAAAACATTCAGTACTTC. Protein product: CASSYSAGQGENIQYF.

This clone came up a few times. The rearrangement links TRBV19 to TRBJ2-1, with 9 bases aligning to TRBD1. Germline CDR1 LNHDA, CDR2 SQIVND (reference sequence). The V and J ends lost 3 bases and 4 bases, in that order; junction bases with no gene match: 4. CDR3 length: 15 residues. The chain's CDR3 is CASSIYRGPYNEQFF. CDR3 in DNA: TGTGCCAGTAGTATCTACAGGGGGCCATACAATGAGCAGTTCTTC.

DNA for the CDR3: TGTGCCAGCAGTGAAGGTAGGGCGCCTCAGCCCCAGCATTTT. Its protein is CASSEGRAPQPQHF. V and J are TRBV6-1 and TRBJ1-5; D remains unclear. Germline lookup yields CDR1 MNHNS and CDR2 SASEGT. Trimming shortened V by 1 base and J by 6 bases, and 10 bases separated the two germline ends. This CDR3 comprises 14 residues.

This clone was seen a few times. CDR3 DNA sequence: TGCGCCAGCAGCCCCGGGACTAGCGGCATACAAGAGACCCAGTACTTC. Translation gives CASSPGTSGIQETQYF. This chain joins TRBV5-1 and TRBJ2-5, with 11 bases identical to TRBD2. The CDR3 consists of 16 residues. Germline lookup yields CDR1 SGHRS and CDR2 YFSETQ. V lost 4 bases, J lost 2 bases, and 7 bases stayed unmatched.